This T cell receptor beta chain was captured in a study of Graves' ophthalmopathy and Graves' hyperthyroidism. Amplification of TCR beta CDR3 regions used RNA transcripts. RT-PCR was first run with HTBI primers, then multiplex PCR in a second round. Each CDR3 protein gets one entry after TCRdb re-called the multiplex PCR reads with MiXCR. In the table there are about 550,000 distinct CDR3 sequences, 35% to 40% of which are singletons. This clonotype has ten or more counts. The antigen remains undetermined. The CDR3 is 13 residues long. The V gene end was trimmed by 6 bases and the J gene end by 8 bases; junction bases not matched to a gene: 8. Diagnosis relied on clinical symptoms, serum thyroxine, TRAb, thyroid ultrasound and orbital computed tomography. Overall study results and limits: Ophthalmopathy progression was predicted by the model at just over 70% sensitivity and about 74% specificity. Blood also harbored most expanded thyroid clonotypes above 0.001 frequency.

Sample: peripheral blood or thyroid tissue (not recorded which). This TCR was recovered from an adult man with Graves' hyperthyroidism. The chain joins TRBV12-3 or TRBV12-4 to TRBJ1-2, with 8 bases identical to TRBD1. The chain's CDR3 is CASRQTGTGGYTF. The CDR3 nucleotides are TGTGCCAGCAGACAAACGGGGACAGGCGGCTACACCTTC.